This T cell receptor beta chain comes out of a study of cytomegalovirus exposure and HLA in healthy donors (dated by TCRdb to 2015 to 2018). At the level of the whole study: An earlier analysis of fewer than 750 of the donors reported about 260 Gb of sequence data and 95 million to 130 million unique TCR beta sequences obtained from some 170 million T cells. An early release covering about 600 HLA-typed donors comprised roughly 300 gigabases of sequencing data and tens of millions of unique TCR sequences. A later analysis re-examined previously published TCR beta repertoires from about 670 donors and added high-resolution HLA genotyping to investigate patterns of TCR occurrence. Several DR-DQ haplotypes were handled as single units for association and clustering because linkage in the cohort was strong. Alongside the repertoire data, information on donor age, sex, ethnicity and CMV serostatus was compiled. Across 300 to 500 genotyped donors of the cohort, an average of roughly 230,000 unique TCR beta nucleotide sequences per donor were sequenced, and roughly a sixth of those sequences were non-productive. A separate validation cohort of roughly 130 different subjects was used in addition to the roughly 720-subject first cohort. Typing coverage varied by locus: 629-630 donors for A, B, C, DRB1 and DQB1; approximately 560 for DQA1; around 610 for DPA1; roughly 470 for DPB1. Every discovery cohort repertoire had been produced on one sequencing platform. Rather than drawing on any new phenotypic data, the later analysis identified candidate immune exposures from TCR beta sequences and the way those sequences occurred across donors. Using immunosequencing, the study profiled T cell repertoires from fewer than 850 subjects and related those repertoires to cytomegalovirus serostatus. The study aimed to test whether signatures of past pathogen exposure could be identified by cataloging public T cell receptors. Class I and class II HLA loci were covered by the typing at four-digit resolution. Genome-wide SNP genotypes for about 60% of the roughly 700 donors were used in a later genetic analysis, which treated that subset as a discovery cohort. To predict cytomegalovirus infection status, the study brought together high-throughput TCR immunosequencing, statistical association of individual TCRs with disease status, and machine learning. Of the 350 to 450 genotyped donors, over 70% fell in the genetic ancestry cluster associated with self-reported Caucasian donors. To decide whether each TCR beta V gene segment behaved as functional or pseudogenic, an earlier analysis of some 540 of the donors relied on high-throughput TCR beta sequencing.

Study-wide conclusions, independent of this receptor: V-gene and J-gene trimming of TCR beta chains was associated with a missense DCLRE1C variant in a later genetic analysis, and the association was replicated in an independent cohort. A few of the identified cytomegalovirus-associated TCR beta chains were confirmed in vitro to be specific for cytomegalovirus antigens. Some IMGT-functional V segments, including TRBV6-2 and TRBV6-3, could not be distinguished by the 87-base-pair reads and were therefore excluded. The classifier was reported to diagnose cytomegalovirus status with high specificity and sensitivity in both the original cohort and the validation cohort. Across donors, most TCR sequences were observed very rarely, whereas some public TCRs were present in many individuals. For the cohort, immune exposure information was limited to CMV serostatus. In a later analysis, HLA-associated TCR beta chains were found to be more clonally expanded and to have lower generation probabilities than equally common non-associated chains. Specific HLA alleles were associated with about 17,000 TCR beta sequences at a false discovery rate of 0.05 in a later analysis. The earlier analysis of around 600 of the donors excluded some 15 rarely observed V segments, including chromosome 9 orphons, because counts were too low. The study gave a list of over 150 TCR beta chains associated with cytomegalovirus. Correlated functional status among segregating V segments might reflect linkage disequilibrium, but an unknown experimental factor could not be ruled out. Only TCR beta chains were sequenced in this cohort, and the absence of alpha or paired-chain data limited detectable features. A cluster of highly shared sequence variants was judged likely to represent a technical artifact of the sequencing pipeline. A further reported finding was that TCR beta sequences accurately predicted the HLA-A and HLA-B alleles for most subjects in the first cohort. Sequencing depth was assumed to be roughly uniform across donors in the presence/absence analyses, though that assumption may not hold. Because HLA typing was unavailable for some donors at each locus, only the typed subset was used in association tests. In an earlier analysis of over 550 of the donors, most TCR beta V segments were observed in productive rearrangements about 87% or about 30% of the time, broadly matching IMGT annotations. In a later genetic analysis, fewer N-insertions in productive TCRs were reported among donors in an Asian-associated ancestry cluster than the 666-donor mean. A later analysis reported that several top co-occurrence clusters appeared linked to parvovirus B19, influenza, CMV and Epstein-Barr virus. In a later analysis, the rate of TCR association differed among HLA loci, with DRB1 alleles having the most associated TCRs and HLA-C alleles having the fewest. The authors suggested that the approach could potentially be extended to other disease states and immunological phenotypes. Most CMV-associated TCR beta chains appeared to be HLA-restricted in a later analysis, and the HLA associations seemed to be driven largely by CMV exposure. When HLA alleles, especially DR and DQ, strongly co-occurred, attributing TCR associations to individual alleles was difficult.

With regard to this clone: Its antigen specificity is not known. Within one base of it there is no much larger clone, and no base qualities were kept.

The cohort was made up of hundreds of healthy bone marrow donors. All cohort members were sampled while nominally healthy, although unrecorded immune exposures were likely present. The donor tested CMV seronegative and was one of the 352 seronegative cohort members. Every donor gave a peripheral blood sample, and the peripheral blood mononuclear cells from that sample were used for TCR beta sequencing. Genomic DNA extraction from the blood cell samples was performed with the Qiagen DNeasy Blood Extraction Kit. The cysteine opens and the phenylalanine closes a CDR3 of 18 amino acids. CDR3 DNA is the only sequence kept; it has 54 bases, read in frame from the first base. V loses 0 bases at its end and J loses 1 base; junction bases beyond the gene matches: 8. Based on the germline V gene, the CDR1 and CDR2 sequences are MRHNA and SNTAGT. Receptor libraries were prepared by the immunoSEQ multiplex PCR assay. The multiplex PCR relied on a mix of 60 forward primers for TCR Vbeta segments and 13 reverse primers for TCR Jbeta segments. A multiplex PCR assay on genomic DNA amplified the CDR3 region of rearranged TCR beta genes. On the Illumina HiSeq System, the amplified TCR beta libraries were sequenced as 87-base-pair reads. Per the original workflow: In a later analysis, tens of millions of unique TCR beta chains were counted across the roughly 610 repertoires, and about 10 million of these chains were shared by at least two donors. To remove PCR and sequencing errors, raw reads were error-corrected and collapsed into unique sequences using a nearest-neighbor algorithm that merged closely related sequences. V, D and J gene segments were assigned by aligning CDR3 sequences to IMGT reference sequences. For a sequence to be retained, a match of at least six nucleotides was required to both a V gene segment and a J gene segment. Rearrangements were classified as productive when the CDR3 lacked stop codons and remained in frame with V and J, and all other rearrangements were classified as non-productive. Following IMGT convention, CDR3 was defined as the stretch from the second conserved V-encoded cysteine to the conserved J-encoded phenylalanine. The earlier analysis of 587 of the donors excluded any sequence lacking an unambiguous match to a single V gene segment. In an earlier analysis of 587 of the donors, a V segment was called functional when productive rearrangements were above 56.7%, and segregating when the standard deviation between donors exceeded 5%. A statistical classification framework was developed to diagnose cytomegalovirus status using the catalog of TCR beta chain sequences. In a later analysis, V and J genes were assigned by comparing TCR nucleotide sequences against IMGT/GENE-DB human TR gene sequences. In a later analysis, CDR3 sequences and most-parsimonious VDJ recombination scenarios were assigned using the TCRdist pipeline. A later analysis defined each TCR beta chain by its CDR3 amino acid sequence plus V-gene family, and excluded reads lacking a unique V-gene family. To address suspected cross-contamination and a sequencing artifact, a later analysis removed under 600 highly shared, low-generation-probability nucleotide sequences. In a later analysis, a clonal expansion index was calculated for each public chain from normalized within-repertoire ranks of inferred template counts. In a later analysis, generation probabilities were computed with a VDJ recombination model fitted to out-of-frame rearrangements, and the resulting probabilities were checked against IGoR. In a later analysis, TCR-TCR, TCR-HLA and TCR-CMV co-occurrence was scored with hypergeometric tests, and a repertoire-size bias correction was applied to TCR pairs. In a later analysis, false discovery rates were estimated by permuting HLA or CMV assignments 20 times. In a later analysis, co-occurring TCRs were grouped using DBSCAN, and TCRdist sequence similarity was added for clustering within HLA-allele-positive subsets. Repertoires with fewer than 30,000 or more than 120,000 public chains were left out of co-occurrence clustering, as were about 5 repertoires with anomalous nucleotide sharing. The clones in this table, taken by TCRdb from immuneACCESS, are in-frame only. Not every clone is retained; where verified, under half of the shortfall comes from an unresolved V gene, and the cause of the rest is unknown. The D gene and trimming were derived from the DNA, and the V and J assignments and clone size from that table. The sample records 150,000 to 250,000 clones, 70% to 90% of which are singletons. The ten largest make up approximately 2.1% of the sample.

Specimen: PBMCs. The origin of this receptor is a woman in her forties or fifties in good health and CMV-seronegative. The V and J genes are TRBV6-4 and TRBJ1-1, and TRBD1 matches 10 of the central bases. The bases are TGTGCCAGCAGTGACTCCGGGGGGACAGGGGAGAGGAACACTGAAGCTTTCTTT. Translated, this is CASSDSGGTGERNTEAFF.